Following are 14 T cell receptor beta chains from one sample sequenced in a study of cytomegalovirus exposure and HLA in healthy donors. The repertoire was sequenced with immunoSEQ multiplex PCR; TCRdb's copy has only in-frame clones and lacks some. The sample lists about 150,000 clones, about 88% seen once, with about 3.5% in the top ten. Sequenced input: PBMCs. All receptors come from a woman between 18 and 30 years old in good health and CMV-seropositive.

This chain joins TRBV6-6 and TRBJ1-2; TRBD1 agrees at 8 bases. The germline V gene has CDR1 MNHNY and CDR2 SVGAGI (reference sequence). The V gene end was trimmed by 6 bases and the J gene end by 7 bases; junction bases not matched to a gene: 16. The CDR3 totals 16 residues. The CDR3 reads CASRETRDRPYGGYTF. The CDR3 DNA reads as TGTGCCAGCAGGGAAACTAGGGACAGGCCCTACGGTGGCTACACCTTC.

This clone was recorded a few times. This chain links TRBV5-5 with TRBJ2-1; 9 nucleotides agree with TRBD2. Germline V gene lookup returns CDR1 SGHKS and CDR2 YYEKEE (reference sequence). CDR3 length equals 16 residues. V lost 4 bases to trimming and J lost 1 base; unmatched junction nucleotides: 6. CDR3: CASSTVSGGSYNEQFF. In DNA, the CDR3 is TGTGCCAGCAGCACAGTTAGCGGGGGTTCCTACAATGAGCAGTTCTTC.

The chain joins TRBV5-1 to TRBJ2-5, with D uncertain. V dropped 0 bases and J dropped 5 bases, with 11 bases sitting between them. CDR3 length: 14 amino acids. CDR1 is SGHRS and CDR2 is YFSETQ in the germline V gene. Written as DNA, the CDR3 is TGCGCCAGCAGCTTGGAATTTGCCAGGGAGACCCAGTACTTC. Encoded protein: CASSLEFARETQYF.

CDR3 sequence (DNA): TGTGCCAGCAGTGAAGGGGCGCCGGTGGATACGCAGTATTTT. Translated, it gives CASSEGAPVDTQYF. The rearrangement uses TRBV6-1 and TRBJ2-3; D gene uncertain. The CDR3 covers 14 residues. Germline V gene data show CDR1 as MNHNS and CDR2 as SASEGT. The V end lost 1 base, the J end lost 6 bases, and 11 bases lay between the germline ends.

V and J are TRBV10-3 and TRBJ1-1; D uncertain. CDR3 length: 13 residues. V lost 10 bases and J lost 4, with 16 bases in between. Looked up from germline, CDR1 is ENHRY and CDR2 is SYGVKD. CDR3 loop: CATRPRPSTEAFF. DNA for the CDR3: TGTGCCACGCGCCCCCGTCCGTCCACTGAAGCTTTCTTT.

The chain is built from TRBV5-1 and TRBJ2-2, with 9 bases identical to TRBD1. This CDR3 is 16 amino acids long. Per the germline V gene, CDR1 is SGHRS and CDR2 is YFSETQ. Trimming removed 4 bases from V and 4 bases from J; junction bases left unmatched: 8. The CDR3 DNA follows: TGCGCCAGCAGCCCTAACAGGGGGCAAACCACCGGGGAGCTGTTTTTT. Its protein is CASSPNRGQTTGELFF. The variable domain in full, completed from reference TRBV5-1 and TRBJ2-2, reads KAGVTQTPRYLIKTRGQQVTLSCSPISGHRSVSWYQQTPGQGLQFLFEYFSETQRNKGNFPGRFSGRQFSNSRSEMNVSTLELGDSALYLCASSPNRGQTTGELFFGEGSRLTVL.

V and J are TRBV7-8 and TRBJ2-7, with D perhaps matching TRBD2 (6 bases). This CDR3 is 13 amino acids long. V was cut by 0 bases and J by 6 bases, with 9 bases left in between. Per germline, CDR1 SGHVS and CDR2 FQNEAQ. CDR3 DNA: TGTGCCAGCAGCTTAGCGCGGAGGGCCGAGCAGTACTTC. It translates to CASSLARRAEQYF.

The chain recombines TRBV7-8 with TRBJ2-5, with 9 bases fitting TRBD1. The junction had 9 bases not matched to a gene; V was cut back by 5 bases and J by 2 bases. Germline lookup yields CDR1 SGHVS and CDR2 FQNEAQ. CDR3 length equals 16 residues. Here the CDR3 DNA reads TGTGCCAGCAGCAGGCGGACAGGGGATGGGCAAGAGACCCAGTACTTC. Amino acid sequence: CASSRRTGDGQETQYF.

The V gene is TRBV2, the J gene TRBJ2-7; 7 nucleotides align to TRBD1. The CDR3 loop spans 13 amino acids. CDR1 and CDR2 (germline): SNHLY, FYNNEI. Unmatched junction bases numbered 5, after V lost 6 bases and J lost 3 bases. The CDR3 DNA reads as TGTGCCAGCAGCCGACAGGGTCTCTACGAGCAGTACTTC. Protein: CASSRQGLYEQYF.

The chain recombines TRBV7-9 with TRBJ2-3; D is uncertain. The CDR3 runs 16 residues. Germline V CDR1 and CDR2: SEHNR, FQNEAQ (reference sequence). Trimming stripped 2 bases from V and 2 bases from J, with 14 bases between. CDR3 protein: CASSLIRLADTDTQYF. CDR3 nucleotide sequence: TGTGCCAGCAGCTTAATCCGGTTAGCCGACACAGATACGCAGTATTTT.

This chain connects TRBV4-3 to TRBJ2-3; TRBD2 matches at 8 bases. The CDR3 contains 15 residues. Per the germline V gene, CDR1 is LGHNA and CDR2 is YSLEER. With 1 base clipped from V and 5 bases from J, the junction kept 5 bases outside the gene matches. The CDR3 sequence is CASSQGLALVDTQYF. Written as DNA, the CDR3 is TGCGCCAGCAGCCAAGGACTAGCGCTTGTAGATACGCAGTATTTT.

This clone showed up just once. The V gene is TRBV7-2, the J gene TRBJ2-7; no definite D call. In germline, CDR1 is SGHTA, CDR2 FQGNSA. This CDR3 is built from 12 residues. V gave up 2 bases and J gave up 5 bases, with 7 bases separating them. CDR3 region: CASSLPAHEQYF. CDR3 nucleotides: TGTGCCAGCAGCTTACCAGCGCACGAGCAGTACTTC.

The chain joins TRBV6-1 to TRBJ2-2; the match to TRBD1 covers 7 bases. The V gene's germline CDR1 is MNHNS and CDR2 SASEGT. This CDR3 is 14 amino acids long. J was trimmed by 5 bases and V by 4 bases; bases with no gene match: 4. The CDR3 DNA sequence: TGTGCCAGCAGTGCCGCGACAGGGACCGGGGAGCTGTTTTTT. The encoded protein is CASSAATGTGELFF.

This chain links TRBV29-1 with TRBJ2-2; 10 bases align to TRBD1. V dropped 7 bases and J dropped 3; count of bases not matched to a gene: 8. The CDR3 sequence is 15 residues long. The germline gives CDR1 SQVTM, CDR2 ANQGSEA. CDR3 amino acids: CSGGGGTGDTGELFF. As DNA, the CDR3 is TGCAGCGGTGGAGGGGGGACAGGGGACACCGGGGAGCTGTTTTTT.